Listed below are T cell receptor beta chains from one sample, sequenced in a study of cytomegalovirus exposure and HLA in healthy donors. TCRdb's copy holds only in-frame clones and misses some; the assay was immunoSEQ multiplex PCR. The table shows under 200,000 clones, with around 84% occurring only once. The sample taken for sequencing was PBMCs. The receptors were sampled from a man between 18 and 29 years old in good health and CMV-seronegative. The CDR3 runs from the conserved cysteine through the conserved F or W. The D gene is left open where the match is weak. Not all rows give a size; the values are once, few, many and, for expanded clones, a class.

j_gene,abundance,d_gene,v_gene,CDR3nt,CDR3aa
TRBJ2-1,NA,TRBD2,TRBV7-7,TGCGGGGGGGCCAATGAGCAGTTCTTC,CGGANEQFF
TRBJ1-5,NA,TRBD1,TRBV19,TGTGCCAGTAGTTCCTGGACAGGGGGGTACTATAGCAATCAGCCCCAGCATTTT,CASSSWTGGYYSNQPQHF
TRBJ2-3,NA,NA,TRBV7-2,TGTGCCAGCAGCTTACGACAGTCAGGAAGCACAGATACGCAGTATTTT,CASSLRQSGSTDTQYF
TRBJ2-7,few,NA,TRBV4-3,TGCGCCAGCAGCCAAGAAGCTTACAGCGAGCAGTACTTC,CASSQEAYSEQYF
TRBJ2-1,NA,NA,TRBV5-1,TGCGCCAGCAGCTTGGCCGGATCAGGGGGGTACAATGAGCAGTTCTTC,CASSLAGSGGYNEQFF
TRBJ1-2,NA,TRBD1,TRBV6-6,TGTGCCAGCAGCTCTTATAAGGACAGGTTTTATGGCTACACCTTC,CASSSYKDRFYGYTF
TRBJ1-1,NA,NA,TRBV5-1,TGCGCCAGCAGCGGGCCTGACAGTGAGACCACTGAAGCTTTCTTT,CASSGPDSETTEAFF
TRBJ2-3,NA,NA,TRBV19,TGTGCCAGTAGTTACAGCCCCCAGGGGATGAGCACAGATACGCAGTATTTT,CASSYSPQGMSTDTQYF
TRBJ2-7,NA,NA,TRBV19,TGTGCCAGTAGTATAGGACAGGGAGGCCCCTACGAGCAGTACTTC,CASSIGQGGPYEQYF
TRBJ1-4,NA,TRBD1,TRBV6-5,TGTGCCAGCAGTTTCACGACAGGGGAGGATGAAAAACTGTTTTTT,CASSFTTGEDEKLFF
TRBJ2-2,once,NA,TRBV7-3,TGTGCCAGCAGCCCCGGAGTGAACACCGGGGAGCTGTTTTTT,CASSPGVNTGELFF
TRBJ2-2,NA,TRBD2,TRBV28,TGTGCCAGCAGTTGGACTAGCGGGAGAACCGGGGAGCTGTTTTTT,CASSWTSGRTGELFF
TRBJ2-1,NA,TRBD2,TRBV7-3,TGTGCCAGCAGCCTCACTAGCGGGCCTTACAATGAGCAGTTCTTC,CASSLTSGPYNEQFF
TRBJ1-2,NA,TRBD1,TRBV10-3,TGTGCCATCAGTTTCCGACAGGGTAAGGATGGCTACACCTTC,CAISFRQGKDGYTF
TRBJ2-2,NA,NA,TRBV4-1,TGCGCCAGCAGCCACCACCTCGGGGAGTGGGACACCGGGGAGCTGTTTTTT,CASSHHLGEWDTGELFF
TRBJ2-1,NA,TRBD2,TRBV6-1,TGTGCCAGCAGTGAAGCAGCGGGGACGCAGTTCTTC,CASSEAAGTQFF
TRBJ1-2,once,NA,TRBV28,TGTGCCAGCAGTCAGGGGAGGGGATTCTATGGCTACACCTTC,CASSQGRGFYGYTF
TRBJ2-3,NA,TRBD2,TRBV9,TGTGCCAGCAGCGTAGCTGCAGCGGGGGGGACAGATACGCAGTATTTT,CASSVAAAGGTDTQYF
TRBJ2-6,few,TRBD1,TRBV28,TGTGCCAGCAGCATGGGGAGACAGGGGTGGTCTGGGGCCAACGTCCTGACTTTC,CASSMGRQGWSGANVLTF
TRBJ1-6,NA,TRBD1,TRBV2,TGTGCCAGCAGTGAAAGTGGACAGGGCCGGGCACCCCTCCACTTT,CASSESGQGRAPLHF
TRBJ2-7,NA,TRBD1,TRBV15,TGTGCCACCAGCAGGCTGACAGGGAGAGGCTACGAGCAGTACTTC,CATSRLTGRGYEQYF
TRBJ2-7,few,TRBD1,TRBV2,TGTGCCACCAACAGGGGGGCCTACGAGCAGTACTTC,CATNRGAYEQYF
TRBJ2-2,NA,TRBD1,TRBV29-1,TGCAGCGTTATCACAGGGGCCGGGGAGCTGTTTTTT,CSVITGAGELFF
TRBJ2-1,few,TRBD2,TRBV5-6,TGTGCCAGCAGCTCCACCGGACTAGCGGGGACCGATGAGCAGTTCTTC,CASSSTGLAGTDEQFF
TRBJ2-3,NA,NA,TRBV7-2,TGTGCCAGCAGCTTCGAGCAAGATACGCAGTATTTT,CASSFEQDTQYF
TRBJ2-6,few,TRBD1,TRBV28,TGTGCCAGCAGTTTGCCCCACCACAGGGGTTCTGGGGCCAACGTCCTGACTTTC,CASSLPHHRGSGANVLTF
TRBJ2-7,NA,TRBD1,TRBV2,TGTGCCAGCAGCCTGGACAGGGCCTACGAGCAGTACTTC,CASSLDRAYEQYF
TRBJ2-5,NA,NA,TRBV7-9,TGTTCCAGCACCCCAAGGGGGAGCGCCAGAAGGACCCAGTACTTC,CSSTPRGSARRTQYF